These 7 T cell receptor beta chains were sequenced from one sample in a study of T cell changes during pregnancy in multiple sclerosis. The method was immunoSEQ multiplex PCR; TCRdb's version includes in-frame clones alone and lacks a portion of them. The table shows about 100,000 clones, with over 80% occurring only once. The input for sequencing was peripheral blood, taken after pregnancy. These TCRs come from a female donor with multiple sclerosis, enrolled in a pregnancy study.

The count of this clone is one. As DNA, the CDR3 is TGTGCCAGTAGTGCAGACAGGAGGCCAAATTCACCCCTCCACTTT. This encodes CASSADRRPNSPLHF. The V call is TRBV19, the J call TRBJ1-6; the D gene is possibly TRBD1 (6 bases). CDR1 is LNHDA and CDR2 is SQIVND in the germline V gene (reference sequence). V was shortened by 5 bases and J by 7 bases, with 15 bases between the two germline ends. The CDR3 extends over 15 amino acids.

J is TRBJ1-4 and V is TRBV5-5; D is ambiguous. V lost 2 bases, J lost 8 bases, and 4 bases lay in between. Germline V gene sequence: CDR1 SGHKS, CDR2 YYEKEE (reference sequence). There are 11 residues in the CDR3. The CDR3 protein is CASSFREKLFF. The CDR3 DNA sequence: TGTGCCAGCAGCTTCAGAGAAAAACTGTTTTTT. Together with reference TRBV5-5 and TRBJ1-4, the CDR3 gives the full variable domain: DAGVTQSPTHLIKTRGQQVTLRCSPISGHKSVSWYQQVLGQGPQFIFQYYEKEERGRGNFPDRFSARQFPNYSSELNVNALLLGDSALYLCASSFREKLFFGSGTQLSVL.

J is TRBJ2-7 and V is TRBV18, with TRBD2 as a possible D gene (5 bases). CDR1 is KGHSH, CDR2 LQKENI, per germline. The CDR3 is made up of 14 amino acids. V shed 6 bases and J shed 5 bases, with 17 bases lying between them. This CDR3 reads CASSPSAGEDEQYF. In DNA, the CDR3 is TGTGCCAGCTCCCCCTCTGCCGGGGAAGACGAGCAGTACTTC.

V and J are TRBV7-3 and TRBJ2-3, with 9 nucleotides matching TRBD2. CDR3 length: 18 amino acids. Germline-derived CDR1 and CDR2 are SGHTA and FQGTGA. The V gene end was trimmed by 1 base and the J gene end by 1 base; junction bases not matched to a gene: 9. As DNA, the CDR3 is TGTGCCAGCAGCTTAAGACCATCGGGACTAGCCCGCACAGATACGCAGTATTTT. It encodes CASSLRPSGLARTDTQYF.

The chain is built from TRBV18 and TRBJ2-1; 8 bases are shared with TRBD1. The CDR3 has 16 amino acids. Germline V gives CDR1 KGHSH, CDR2 LQKENI. Trimming cost V 2 bases and J 9 bases; bases outside gene matches: 12. This CDR3 is CASSPNDRGFRGEQFF. CDR3 sequence (DNA): TGTGCCAGCTCACCAAATGACAGGGGTTTCCGCGGTGAGCAGTTCTTC.

The chain uses TRBV6-1 and TRBJ2-7; D is perhaps TRBD2 (5 bases). Trimming removed 0 bases from V and 2 bases from J, with 11 bases in between. This CDR3 is built from 15 residues. Germline lookup yields CDR1 MNHNS and CDR2 SASEGT. The CDR3 DNA reads TGTGCCAGCAGTGAAGCGCTTCTACTAGCCTACGAGCAGTACTTC. This translates into CASSEALLLAYEQYF.

The chain joins TRBV5-1 to TRBJ2-5, with 7 bases that match TRBD2. This CDR3 is built from 14 residues. CDR1 and CDR2 (germline): SGHRS, YFSETQ. The V and J ends lost 7 bases and 2 bases, in that order; junction bases with no gene match: 8. The CDR3 reads CASRLAEIQETQYF. The CDR3 DNA follows: TGCGCCAGCCGCCTAGCGGAGATACAAGAGACCCAGTACTTC.